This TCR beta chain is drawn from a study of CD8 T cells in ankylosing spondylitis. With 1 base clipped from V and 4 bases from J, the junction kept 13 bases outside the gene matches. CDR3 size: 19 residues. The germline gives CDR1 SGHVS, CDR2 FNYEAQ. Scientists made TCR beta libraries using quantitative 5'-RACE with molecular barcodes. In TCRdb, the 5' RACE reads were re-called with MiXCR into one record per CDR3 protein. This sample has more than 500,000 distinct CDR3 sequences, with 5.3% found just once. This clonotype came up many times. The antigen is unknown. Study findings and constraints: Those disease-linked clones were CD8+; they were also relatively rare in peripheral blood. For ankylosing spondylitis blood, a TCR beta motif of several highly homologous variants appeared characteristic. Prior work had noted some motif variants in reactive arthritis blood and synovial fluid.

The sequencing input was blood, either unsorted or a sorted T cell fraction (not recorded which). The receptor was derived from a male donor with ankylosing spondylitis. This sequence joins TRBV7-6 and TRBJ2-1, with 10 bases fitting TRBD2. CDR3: CASSLGPVIAGGFYNEQFF. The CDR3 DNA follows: TGTGCCAGCAGCTTAGGGCCCGTCATAGCGGGAGGATTTTACAATGAGCAGTTCTTC.